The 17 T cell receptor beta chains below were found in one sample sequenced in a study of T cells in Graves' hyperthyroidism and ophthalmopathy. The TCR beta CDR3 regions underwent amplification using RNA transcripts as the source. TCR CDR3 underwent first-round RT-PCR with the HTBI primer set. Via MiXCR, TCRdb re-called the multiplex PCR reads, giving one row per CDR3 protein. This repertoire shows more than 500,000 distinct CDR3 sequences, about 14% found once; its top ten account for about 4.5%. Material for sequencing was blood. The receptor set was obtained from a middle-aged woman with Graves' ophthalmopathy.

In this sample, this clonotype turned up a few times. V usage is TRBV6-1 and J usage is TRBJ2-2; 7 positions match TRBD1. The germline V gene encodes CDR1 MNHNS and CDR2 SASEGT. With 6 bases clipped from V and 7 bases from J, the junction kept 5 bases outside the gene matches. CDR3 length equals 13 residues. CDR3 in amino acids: CASRFTGDGELFF. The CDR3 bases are TGTGCCAGCAGATTTACAGGGGACGGGGAGCTGTTTTTT.

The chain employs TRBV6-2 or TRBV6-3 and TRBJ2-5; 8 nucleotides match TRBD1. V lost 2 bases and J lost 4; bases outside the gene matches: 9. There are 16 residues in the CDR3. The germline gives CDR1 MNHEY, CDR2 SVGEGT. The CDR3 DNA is TGTGCCAGCAGTTACACCGCGGGACAGGAAACAGAGACCCAGTACTTC. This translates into CASSYTAGQETETQYF.

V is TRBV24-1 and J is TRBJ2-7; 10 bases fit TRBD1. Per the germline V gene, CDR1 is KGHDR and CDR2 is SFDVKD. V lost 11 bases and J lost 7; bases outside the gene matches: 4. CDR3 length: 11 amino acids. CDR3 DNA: TGTGCCATATTGGGACAGGGGGAGCAGTACTTC. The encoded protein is CAILGQGEQYF.

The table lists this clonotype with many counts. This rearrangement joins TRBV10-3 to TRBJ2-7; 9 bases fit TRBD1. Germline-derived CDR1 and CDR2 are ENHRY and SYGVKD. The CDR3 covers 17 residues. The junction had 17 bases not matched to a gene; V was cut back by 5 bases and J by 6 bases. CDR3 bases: TGTGCCATCAGTAAATCAACCCCCGGGACAGGGAATCGCGAGCAGTACTTC. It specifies CAISKSTPGTGNREQYF.

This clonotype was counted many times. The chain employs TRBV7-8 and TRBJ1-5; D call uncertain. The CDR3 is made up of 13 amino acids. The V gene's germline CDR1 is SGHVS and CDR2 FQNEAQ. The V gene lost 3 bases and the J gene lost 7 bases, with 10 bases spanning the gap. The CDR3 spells CASSFRWNQPQHF. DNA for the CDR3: TGTGCCAGCAGCTTTAGATGGAACCAGCCCCAGCATTTT. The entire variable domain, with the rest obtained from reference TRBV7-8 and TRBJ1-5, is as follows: GAGVSQSPRYKVAKRGQDVALRCDPISGHVSLFWYQQALGQGPEFLTYFQNEAQLDKSGLPSDRFFAERPEGSVSTLKIQRTQQEDSAVYLCASSFRWNQPQHFGDGTRLSIL.

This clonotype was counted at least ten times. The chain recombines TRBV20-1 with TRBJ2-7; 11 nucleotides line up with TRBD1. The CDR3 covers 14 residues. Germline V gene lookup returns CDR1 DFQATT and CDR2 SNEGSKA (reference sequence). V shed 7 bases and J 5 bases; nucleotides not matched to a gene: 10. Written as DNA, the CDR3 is TGCAGTGAGTGGTGGGACAGGGGGTTCAACGAGCAGTACTTC. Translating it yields CSEWWDRGFNEQYF.

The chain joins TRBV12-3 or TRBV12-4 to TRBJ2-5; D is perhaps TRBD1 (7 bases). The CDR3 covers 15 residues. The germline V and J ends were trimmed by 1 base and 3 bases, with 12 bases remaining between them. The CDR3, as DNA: TGTGCCAGCAGTTTAGGGACCAGGGGGGAAGAGACCCAGTACTTC. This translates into CASSLGTRGEETQYF.

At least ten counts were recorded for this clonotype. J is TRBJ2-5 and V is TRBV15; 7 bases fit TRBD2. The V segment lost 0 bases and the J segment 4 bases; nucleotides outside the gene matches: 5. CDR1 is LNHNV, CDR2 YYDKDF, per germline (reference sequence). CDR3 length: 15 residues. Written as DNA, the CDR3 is TGTGCCACCAGCAGAGAGACTAGCCTCGTAGAGACCCAGTACTTC. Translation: CATSRETSLVETQYF.

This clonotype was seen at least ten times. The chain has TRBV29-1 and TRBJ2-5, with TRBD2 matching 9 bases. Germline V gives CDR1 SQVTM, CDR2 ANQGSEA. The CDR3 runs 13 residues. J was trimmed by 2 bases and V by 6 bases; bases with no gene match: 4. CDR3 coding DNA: TGCAGCGTGACTAGCGGCCCACAAGAGACCCAGTACTTC. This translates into CSVTSGPQETQYF.

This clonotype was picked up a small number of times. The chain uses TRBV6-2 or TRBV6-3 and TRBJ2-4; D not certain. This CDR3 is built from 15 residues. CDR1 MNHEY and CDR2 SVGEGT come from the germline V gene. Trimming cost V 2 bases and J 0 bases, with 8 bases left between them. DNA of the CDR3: TGTGCCAGCAGTTACCAAAGGTCAGCCAAAAACATTCAGTACTTC. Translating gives CASSYQRSAKNIQYF.

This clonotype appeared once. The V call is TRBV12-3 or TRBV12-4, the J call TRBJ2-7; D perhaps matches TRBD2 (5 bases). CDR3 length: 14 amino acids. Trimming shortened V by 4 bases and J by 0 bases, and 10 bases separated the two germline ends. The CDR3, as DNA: TGTGCCAGCAGTTCGGGGATAATCTCCTACGAGCAGTACTTC. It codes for CASSSGIISYEQYF.

Written as DNA, the CDR3 is TGCGCCAGCAGCTTGGATGGGACAGGGAGCACCGGGGAGCTGTTTTTT. Translation gives CASSLDGTGSTGELFF. The genes are TRBV5-1 and TRBJ2-2; the match to TRBD1 covers 9 bases. The CDR3 extends over 16 amino acids. Germline CDR1 and CDR2: SGHRS and YFSETQ. V gave up 0 bases and J gave up 4 bases; unmatched junction bases: 4.

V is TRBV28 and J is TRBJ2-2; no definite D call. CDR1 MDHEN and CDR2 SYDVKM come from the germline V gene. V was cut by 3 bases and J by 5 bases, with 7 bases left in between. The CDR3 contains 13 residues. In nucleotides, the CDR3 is TGTGCCAGCAGTTTTCCACTTACCGGGGAGCTGTTTTTT. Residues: CASSFPLTGELFF.

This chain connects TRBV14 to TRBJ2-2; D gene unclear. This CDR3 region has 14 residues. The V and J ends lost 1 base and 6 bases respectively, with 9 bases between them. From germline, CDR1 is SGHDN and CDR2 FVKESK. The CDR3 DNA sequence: TGTGCCAGCAGCCAAGTGACCCACGCCGGGGAGCTGTTTTTT. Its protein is CASSQVTHAGELFF.

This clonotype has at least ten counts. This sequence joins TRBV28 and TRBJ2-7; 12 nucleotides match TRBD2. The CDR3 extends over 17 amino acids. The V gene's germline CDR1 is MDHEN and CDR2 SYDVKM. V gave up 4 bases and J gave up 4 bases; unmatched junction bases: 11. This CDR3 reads CASSSDNLLAGGYEQYF. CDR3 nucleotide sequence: TGTGCCAGCAGTTCCGACAACCTACTAGCGGGAGGTTACGAGCAGTACTTC.

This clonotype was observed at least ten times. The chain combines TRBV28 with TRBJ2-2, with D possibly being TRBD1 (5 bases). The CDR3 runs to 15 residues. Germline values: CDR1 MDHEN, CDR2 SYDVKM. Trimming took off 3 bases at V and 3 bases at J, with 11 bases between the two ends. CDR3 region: CASSLARDYTGELFF. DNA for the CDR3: TGTGCCAGCAGTTTGGCCAGGGATTACACCGGGGAGCTGTTTTTT.

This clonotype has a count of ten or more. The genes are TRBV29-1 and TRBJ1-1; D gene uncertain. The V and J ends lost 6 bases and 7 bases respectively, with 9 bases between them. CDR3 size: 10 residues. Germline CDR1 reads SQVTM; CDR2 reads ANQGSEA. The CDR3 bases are TGCAGCGTGATGCTGGTTGAAGCTTTCTTT. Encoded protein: CSVMLVEAFF.